This T cell receptor beta chain was found in a study of CD8 T cells in Susac syndrome. CD8+ and CD4+ blood T cells underwent TCR beta sequencing. TEMRA cells underwent FACS enrichment and CD8+ and CD4+ T cells underwent negative isolation. Random hexamers were used to reverse transcribe roughly 0.45 to 1 ug of RNA. Amplification of TCR beta CDR3 was carried out by immunoSEQ multiplex PCR, which covered 54 Vbeta and 13 Jbeta segments. TCRdb passed the immunoSEQ multiplex PCR reads through MiXCR, listing each CDR3 protein once. This table holds fewer than 250,000 distinct CDR3 sequences, about 94% found once. This clonotype came up a few times. Between the trimmed V and J ends, which lost 5 bases and 0 bases, there was a span of 13 bases. The CDR3 is 15 residues long. CDR1 is SEHNR and CDR2 is FQNEAQ in the germline V gene (reference sequence).

The chain links TRBV7-9 to TRBJ1-2, with D possibly TRBD1 on 6 matching bases. This clonotype originated in a human donor with multiple sclerosis. The sample comprised CD8+ T cells from PBMCs. The CDR3 nucleotides read TGTGCCAGCAGCCCCGCACGGGGGCCTAACTATGGCTACACCTTC. This translates into CASSPARGPNYGYTF. Looking up the rest from reference TRBV7-9 and TRBJ1-2 gives the full variable domain: DTGVSQNPRHKITKRGQNVTFRCDPISEHNRLYWYRQTLGQGPEFLTYFQNEAQLEKSRLLSDRFSAERPKGSFSTLEIQRTEQGDSAMYLCASSPARGPNYGYTFGSGTRLTVV.